This T cell receptor beta chain was identified in a study of CD4+ T cells in melanoma. Points from the study as a whole: CD8+ T cell, macrophage and B cell function reportedly correlated with neoantigen-specific CD4+ T cells. Reportedly, melanoma neoantigen-specific CD4+ T cells showed varied differentiation states.

Turning to this clone: Its target is unknown.

The CDR3 length is 14 residues. The germline V gene has CDR1 MDHEN and CDR2 SYDVKM. The V end lost 10 bases, the J end lost 6 bases, and 19 bases lay between the germline ends. Libraries were prepared by immunoSEQ multiplex PCR; TCRdb keeps only in-frame clonotypes and omits some of them. The sample holds over 100,000 clones; around 93% are singletons and the top ten take approximately 3.5%. Source material: peripheral blood. The V gene is TRBV28, the J gene TRBJ1-5; D ambiguous. The sequence came from a human donor with melanoma. Here the CDR3 DNA reads TGTGCCACGGACCGACGGACTGAAGGTCAGCCCCAGCATTTT. Translated, it gives CATDRRTEGQPQHF.